The 19 T cell receptor beta chains below come from one sample, sequenced in a study of shared T cell receptors in the human thymus. Some clones are missing from TCRdb's copy, which holds only in-frame ones; the method was immunoSEQ multiplex PCR. The sample yields just under 550,000 clones, about 80% seen once. These same records also appear under a second study, on human thymus T cells.

Sequencing was carried out using thymocytes. Receptors originate from a boy less than two years old with a congenital heart defect.

The rearrangement uses TRBV21-1 and TRBJ2-7; the table's D call TRBD2 went unverified against the DNA. TRBV21-1 is reported as a pseudogene. The CDR3 runs 19 residues. This CDR3 reads CASSLNPGSGSQSSYEQYF. CDR3 DNA: TGTGCCAGCAGCCTAAACCCTGGTAGCGGGAGTCAAAGCTCCTACGAGCAGTACTTC.

This rearrangement joins TRBV28 to TRBJ1-1; D unclear. CDR3 length equals 17 residues. Trimming stripped 1 base from V and 3 bases from J, with 18 bases between. Germline V lookup: CDR1 MDHEN, CDR2 SYDVKM. Here the CDR3 reads CASSLLWAGGLYTEAFF. The DNA of the CDR3 is TGTGCCAGCAGTTTATTATGGGCAGGTGGGTTGTACACTGAAGCTTTCTTT.

The chain is built from TRBV21-1 and TRBJ2-2; the D segment call TRBD2 is taken from the table without a DNA check. TRBV21-1 is a pseudogene locus. The CDR3 spans 16 residues. The CDR3 sequence is CASSKNGGTNTGELFF. The CDR3 DNA follows: TGTGCCAGCAGCAAAAACGGGGGAACGAACACCGGGGAGCTGTTTTTT.

This rearrangement joins TRBV4-3 to TRBJ1-6; 7 nucleotides match TRBD1. The CDR3 length is 16 residues. Germline V gene data show CDR1 as LGHNA and CDR2 as YSLEER. V dropped 0 bases and J dropped 7; count of bases not matched to a gene: 6. In DNA, the CDR3 is TGCGCCAGCAGCCAAGATGTGTACAGGGGCAATTCACCCCTCCACTTT. This encodes CASSQDVYRGNSPLHF.

The rearrangement links TRBV11-3 to TRBJ2-5; 14 positions agree with TRBD2. Germline lookup yields CDR1 SGHNT and CDR2 YENEEA. The CDR3 spans 16 residues. The V and J ends lost 3 bases and 3 bases, in that order; junction bases with no gene match: 3. Here the CDR3 reads CASSLPGLAGEETQYF. CDR3 nucleotide sequence: TGTGCCAGCAGCTTGCCGGGACTAGCGGGAGAAGAGACCCAGTACTTC.

Notes on this clone: An end of the junction differs from the germline gene, which may be a read error. The chain has TRBV6-1 and TRBJ2-7, with a possible D match to TRBD1 (7 bases). CDR1 MNHNS and CDR2 SASEGT come from the germline V gene. The CDR3 has 14 residues. The DNA for the CDR3 is TGTGCCAGCACGGGCTTTAGGCAGGGGGAGGACCCAGACTTC. Translation: CASTGFRQGEDPDF.

The chain combines TRBV7-9 with TRBJ1-2; TRBD1 agrees at 8 bases. Germline V gives CDR1 SEHNR, CDR2 FQNEAQ (reference sequence). The CDR3 consists of 15 residues. V trimming: 2 bases; J trimming: 3 bases; junction bases outside the gene matches: 5. Written as DNA, the CDR3 is TGTGCCAGCAGCTTACCACCGGGACAGGACTATGGCTACACCTTC. Encoded protein: CASSLPPGQDYGYTF. The whole variable domain, filled in from reference TRBV7-9 and TRBJ1-2, reads DTGVSQNPRHKITKRGQNVTFRCDPISEHNRLYWYRQTLGQGPEFLTYFQNEAQLEKSRLLSDRFSAERPKGSFSTLEIQRTEQGDSAMYLCASSLPPGQDYGYTFGSGTRLTVV.

This chain connects TRBV10-3 to TRBJ2-7; 13 nucleotides match TRBD2. V shed 7 bases and J 5 bases; nucleotides not matched to a gene: 5. This CDR3 is 14 amino acids long. The germline V gene has CDR1 ENHRY and CDR2 SYGVKD. The CDR3 DNA reads TGTGCCATCAATGGACTAGCGGGAGAGAACGAGCAGTACTTC. It yields the protein CAINGLAGENEQYF.

V and J are TRBV5-1 and TRBJ2-7; TRBD1 might be the D (5 bases). Germline V gives CDR1 SGHRS, CDR2 YFSETQ. The CDR3 has 16 residues. Trimming removed 0 bases from V and 2 bases from J, with 15 bases in between. CDR3 DNA: TGCGCCAGCAGCTTGGTCTCTCAGGGCATCCCCTACGAGCAGTACTTC. Translating gives CASSLVSQGIPYEQYF.

The rearrangement joins TRBV5-4 to TRBJ1-2, with D hard to call. Germline values: CDR1 SGHNT, CDR2 YYREEE (reference sequence). The germline V and J ends were trimmed by 2 bases and 4 bases, with 15 bases remaining between them. The CDR3 sequence is 15 residues long. This CDR3 is CASSFGPEGAYGYTF. The CDR3 region has the DNA TGTGCCAGCAGCTTTGGCCCGGAGGGTGCCTATGGCTACACCTTC.

This chain links TRBV27 with TRBJ2-1, with D perhaps TRBD2 (6 bases). Trimming removed 2 bases from V and 5 bases from J, with 7 bases in between. The CDR3 spans 13 residues. From germline, CDR1 is MNHEY and CDR2 SMNVEV (reference sequence). CDR3 coding DNA: TGTGCCAGCAGTTTAGGGACTCACAATGAGCAGTTCTTC. Residues: CASSLGTHNEQFF.

This clone was found a few times. The gene calls are TRBV9 and TRBJ2-7, with 12 positions matching TRBD2. The germline V gene encodes CDR1 SGDLS and CDR2 YYNGEE. CDR3 size: 17 residues. V was clipped by 0 bases and J by 5 bases; unmatched bases: 9. The CDR3 reads CASSVASGRAGLHEQYF. CDR3 coding DNA: TGTGCCAGCAGCGTAGCTAGCGGGAGGGCCGGGCTCCACGAGCAGTACTTC.

The chain uses TRBV27 and TRBJ2-5, with 9 nucleotides matching TRBD2. The germline CDR1 and CDR2 sequences are MNHEY and SMNVEV (reference sequence). The CDR3 is 15 residues long. V dropped 5 bases and J dropped 5; count of bases not matched to a gene: 9. The CDR3 nucleotides read TGTGCCAGCAGTCACGGTAGCGGGAGAGGGGAGACCCAGTACTTC. Translation gives CASSHGSGRGETQYF.

Concerning this clone: The sample contains more than one DNA sequence encoding this CDR3. This chain links TRBV5-6 with TRBJ1-5; tentative D call: TRBD1 (5 bases). CDR1 is SGHDT, CDR2 YYEEEE, per germline. Trimming took off 0 bases at V and 4 bases at J, with 5 bases between the two ends. The CDR3 consists of 13 residues. The CDR3 DNA sequence: TGTGCCAGCAGCTTGGCAGGGAATCAGCCCCAGCATTTT. This gives the protein CASSLAGNQPQHF.

The chain joins TRBV10-3 to TRBJ2-7; possibly TRBD1 for D (5 bases). Germline V gene lookup returns CDR1 ENHRY and CDR2 SYGVKD. V lost 0 bases to trimming and J lost 7 bases, with 16 bases between them. The CDR3 covers 15 residues. In nucleotides, the CDR3 is TGTGCCATCAGTGAGTCTGCAGGGCCTATAGTTGAGCAGTACTTC. Its translation: CAISESAGPIVEQYF.

V and J are TRBV6-5 and TRBJ2-7; maybe TRBD1 (6 bases). The CDR3 extends over 13 amino acids. CDR1 is MNHEY, CDR2 SVGAGI, per germline. The V gene lost 2 bases and the J gene lost 7 bases, with 12 bases spanning the gap. Written as DNA, the CDR3 is TGTGCCAGCAGTTACGGGGGTAGGGGGGAGCAGTACTTC. It yields the protein CASSYGGRGEQYF.

This chain joins TRBV4-2 and TRBJ2-5; TRBD2 aligns across 9 bases. Looked up from germline, CDR1 is LGHNA and CDR2 is YNFKEQ. The junction had 16 bases not matched to a gene; V was cut back by 1 base and J by 4 bases. The CDR3 is made up of 19 amino acids. CDR3 region: CASSQARSGSGSGPETQYF. The CDR3 nucleotides read TGTGCCAGCAGCCAAGCTCGGTCGGGTAGCGGGAGTGGGCCAGAGACCCAGTACTTC.

The rearrangement joins TRBV5-4 to TRBJ1-1; no clear D gene. This CDR3 comprises 12 residues. V lost 2 bases to trimming and J lost 1 base, with 3 bases between them. Per the germline V gene, CDR1 is SGHNT and CDR2 is YYREEE (reference sequence). The CDR3 DNA is TGTGCCAGCAGCTTTCAGAACACTGAAGCTTTCTTT. Its protein is CASSFQNTEAFF.

The rearrangement uses TRBV28 and TRBJ2-7; 11 nucleotides match TRBD1. The CDR3 totals 14 residues. Germline lookup yields CDR1 MDHEN and CDR2 SYDVKM. The junction had 7 bases not matched to a gene; V was cut back by 7 bases and J by 5 bases. The chain's CDR3 is CASTPRTGGHEQYF. Here the CDR3 DNA reads TGTGCCAGCACCCCCAGGACAGGGGGCCACGAGCAGTACTTC.